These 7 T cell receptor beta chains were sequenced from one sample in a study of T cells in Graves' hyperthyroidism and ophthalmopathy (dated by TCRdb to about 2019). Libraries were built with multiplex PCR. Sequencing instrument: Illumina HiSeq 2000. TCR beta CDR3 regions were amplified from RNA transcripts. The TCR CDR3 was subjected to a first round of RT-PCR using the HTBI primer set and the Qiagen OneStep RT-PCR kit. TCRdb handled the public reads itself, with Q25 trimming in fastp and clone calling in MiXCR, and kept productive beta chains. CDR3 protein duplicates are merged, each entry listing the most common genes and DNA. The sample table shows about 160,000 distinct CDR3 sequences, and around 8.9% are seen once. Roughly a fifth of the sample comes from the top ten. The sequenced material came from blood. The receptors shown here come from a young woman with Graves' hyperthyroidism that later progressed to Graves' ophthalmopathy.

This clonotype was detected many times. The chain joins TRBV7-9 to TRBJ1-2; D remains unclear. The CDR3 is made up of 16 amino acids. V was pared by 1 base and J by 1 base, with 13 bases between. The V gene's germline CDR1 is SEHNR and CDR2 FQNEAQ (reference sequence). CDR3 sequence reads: CASSLDSESYNYGYTF. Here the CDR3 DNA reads TGTGCCAGCAGCTTAGATTCGGAGTCCTATAACTATGGCTACACCTTC.

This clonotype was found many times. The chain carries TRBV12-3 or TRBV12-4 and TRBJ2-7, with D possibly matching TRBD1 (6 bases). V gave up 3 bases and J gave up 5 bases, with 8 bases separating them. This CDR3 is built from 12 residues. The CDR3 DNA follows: TGTGCCAGCAGTTTGCCAGGGGACGAGCAGTACTTC. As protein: CASSLPGDEQYF.

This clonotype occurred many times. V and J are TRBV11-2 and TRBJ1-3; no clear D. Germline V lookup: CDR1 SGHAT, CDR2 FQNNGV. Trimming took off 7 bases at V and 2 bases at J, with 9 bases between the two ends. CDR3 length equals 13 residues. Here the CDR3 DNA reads TGTGCCAGCAAGTACGTAACTGGAAACACCATATATTTT. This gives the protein CASKYVTGNTIYF.

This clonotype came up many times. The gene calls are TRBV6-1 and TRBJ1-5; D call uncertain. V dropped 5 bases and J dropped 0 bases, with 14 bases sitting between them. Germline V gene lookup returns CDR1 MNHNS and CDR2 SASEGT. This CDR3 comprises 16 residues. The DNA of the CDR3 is TGTGCCAGCAGTCCGAGGGCGGATTATAGCAATCAGCCCCAGCATTTT. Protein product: CASSPRADYSNQPQHF.

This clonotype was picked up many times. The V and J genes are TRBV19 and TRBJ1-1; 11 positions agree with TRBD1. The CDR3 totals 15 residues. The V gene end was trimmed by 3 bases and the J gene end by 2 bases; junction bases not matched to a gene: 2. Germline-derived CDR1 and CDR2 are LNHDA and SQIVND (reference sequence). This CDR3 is CASSIGQGANTEAFF. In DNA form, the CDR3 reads TGTGCCAGTAGTATCGGACAGGGGGCCAACACTGAAGCTTTCTTT.

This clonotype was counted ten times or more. CDR3 protein: CASSVSEYGPRYYEQYF. CDR3 sequence (DNA): TGTGCCAGCAGTGTTTCTGAATACGGTCCTCGCTACTACGAGCAGTACTTC. The chain employs TRBV2 and TRBJ2-7; no firm D call. This CDR3 has 17 residues. Trimming removed 4 bases at V and 3 bases at J, with 22 bases between. Germline CDR1 SNHLY, CDR2 FYNNEI.

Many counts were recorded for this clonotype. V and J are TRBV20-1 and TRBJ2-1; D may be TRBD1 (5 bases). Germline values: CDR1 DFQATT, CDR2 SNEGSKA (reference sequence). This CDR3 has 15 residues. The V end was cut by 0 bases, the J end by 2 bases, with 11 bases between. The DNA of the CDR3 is TGCAGTGCTAGAGAATCAGGGTTGCCCTACAATGAGCAGTTCTTC. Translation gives CSARESGLPYNEQFF.